The entry below gives a single T cell receptor beta chain sequence along with its context. The sample is drawn from a study of T cell changes during pregnancy in multiple sclerosis. This table comes from immunoSEQ multiplex PCR, and its TCRdb copy is limited to in-frame clones, with some not included. The sample has about 85,000 clones; roughly nine tenths are singletons. J gave up 4 bases and V 5 bases, and 8 bases lay outside the gene matches. CDR1 MNHEY and CDR2 SVGAGI come from the germline V gene. The CDR3 totals 14 residues. This sequence originates from a female donor with multiple sclerosis, enrolled in a pregnancy study. The starting material was peripheral blood, obtained in the first trimester of pregnancy. This sequence joins TRBV6-5 and TRBJ2-7; 7 nucleotides agree with TRBD1. CDR3 residues: CASSTGQKAYEQYF. The CDR3 bases are TGTGCCAGCAGTACGGGACAGAAGGCATACGAGCAGTACTTC.